The 8 T cell receptor beta chains below come from one sample, sequenced in a study of T cell responses to AZD1222 COVID-19 vaccine (dated by TCRdb to about 2021). The library came from the immunoSEQ multiplex PCR assay. The immuneACCESS repertoire file appears here via TCRdb, limited to in-frame rearrangements. These files lack a portion of the clones; in checked studies, under half of the deficit traces to unresolved V genes, and the cause of the others is not known. Present in this sample are approximately 50,000 clones, 65% to 90% of which were seen just once. The ten largest make up roughly 6.4% of the sample. The time point label, as the study defines it: about 28 days (+/-7) after the second vaccine dose. The source material was peripheral blood, sampled 28 days after the second AZD1222 dose. Receptors were obtained from an adult who received the AZD1222 COVID-19 vaccine.

This clone was counted between two and nine times. The genes are TRBV28 and TRBJ1-2, with 8 bases lining up with TRBD1. The CDR3 has 14 amino acids. Germline V gene data show CDR1 as MDHEN and CDR2 as SYDVKM. With 3 bases clipped from V and 8 bases from J, the junction kept 8 bases outside the gene matches. CDR3 residues: CASSFSGGAGGYTF. The DNA of the CDR3 is TGTGCCAGCAGTTTTTCAGGGGGCGCGGGCGGCTACACCTTC.

V gene TRBV27 combines with J gene TRBJ1-5; possible D gene TRBD1, 6 bases. CDR3 length equals 15 residues. CDR1 is MNHEY, CDR2 SMNVEV, per germline (reference sequence). The V end lost 6 bases, the J end lost 0 bases, and 12 bases lay between the germline ends. CDR3 in DNA: TGTGCCAGCAGAGGGACAACATATAGCAATCAGCCCCAGCATTTT. This translates into CASRGTTYSNQPQHF.

V and J are TRBV18 and TRBJ1-5; tentatively, D is TRBD1 (5 bases). V was pared by 5 bases and J by 6 bases, with 20 bases between. CDR3 length equals 16 residues. CDR1 KGHSH and CDR2 LQKENI come from the germline V gene. The CDR3 DNA reads as TGTGCCAGCTCATCCGACCTACAGGTAAAAGGTCAGCCCCAGCATTTT. Translated, it gives CASSSDLQVKGQPQHF.

This sequence joins TRBV14 and TRBJ2-7, with 10 bases identical to TRBD1. The CDR3 contains 16 residues. Germline CDR1 SGHDN, CDR2 FVKESK. The V and J ends lost 3 bases and 3 bases, in that order; junction bases with no gene match: 8. The CDR3: CASSHEGQGVGYEQYF. Here the CDR3 DNA reads TGTGCCAGCAGCCATGAAGGACAGGGGGTTGGCTACGAGCAGTACTTC.

This chain connects TRBV28 to TRBJ1-5, with unresolved D. Germline CDR1 and CDR2: MDHEN and SYDVKM. The CDR3 consists of 15 residues. Trimming took off 3 bases at V and 0 bases at J, with 9 bases between the two ends. CDR3 sequence: CASSFPSNSNQPQHF. CDR3 DNA: TGTGCCAGCAGTTTCCCAAGTAATAGCAATCAGCCCCAGCATTTT.

This clone was counted a single time. V gene TRBV28 combines with J gene TRBJ2-5, with a weak D call TRBD1 (6 bases). V was trimmed by 6 bases and J by 0 bases, leaving 14 bases between them. The germline gives CDR1 MDHEN, CDR2 SYDVKM. The CDR3 consists of 15 residues. The CDR3 nucleotides are TGTGCCAGCAGCCCCGGGACACAACACCAAGAGACCCAGTACTTC. Translating it yields CASSPGTQHQETQYF.

This chain links TRBV28 with TRBJ2-7; D may be TRBD2 (5 bases). CDR1 MDHEN and CDR2 SYDVKM come from the germline V gene. The CDR3 is 14 amino acids. V was pared by 1 base and J by 0 bases, with 7 bases between. Here the CDR3 DNA reads TGTGCCAGCAGTTTATCGGGGTACTCCTACGAGCAGTACTTC. Protein sequence: CASSLSGYSYEQYF. Full variable domain (remainder filled in from reference TRBV28 and TRBJ2-7): DVKVTQSSRYLVKRTGEKVFLECVQDMDHENMFWYRQDPGLGLRLIYFSYDVKMKEKGDIPEGYSVSREKKERFSLILESASTNQTSMYLCASSLSGYSYEQYFGPGTRLTVT.

The rearrangement joins TRBV4-2 to TRBJ2-5, with 11 bases identical to TRBD2. The germline gives CDR1 LGHNA, CDR2 YNFKEQ. CDR3 size: 16 residues. After removal of 1 base from V and 3 bases from J, the junction contained 4 bases not matched to a gene. The chain's CDR3 is CASSQVVTSGEETQYF. In DNA, the CDR3 is TGTGCCAGCAGCCAAGTCGTGACTAGCGGGGAAGAGACCCAGTACTTC.